This T cell receptor beta chain was profiled in a study of cytomegalovirus exposure and HLA in healthy donors. On the study more broadly: Researchers previously reported finding 90 million to 130 million unique TCR beta sequences from about 200 million T cells.

This CDR3 spans 15 amino acids. CDR1 is MNHEY and CDR2 is SVGAGI in the germline V gene. The V and J ends lost 6 bases and 8 bases, in that order; junction bases with no gene match: 11. General study findings and limits: In vitro assays verified that a few CMV-associated chains recognized CMV antigens specifically. Excluded: some indistinguishable V segments such as TRBV6-2 and TRBV6-3.

Both 60 Vbeta primers and 13 Jbeta primers went into the PCR. Some clones are missing from TCRdb's copy, which holds only in-frame ones; the method was immunoSEQ multiplex PCR. Here the sample spans some 100,000 clones, about 77% being singletons. A note on this clone: Antigen specificity is unknown.

The study sampled nominally healthy donors, though unrecorded immune exposures were likely. This chain joins TRBV6-5 and TRBJ2-1, with 9 bases identical to TRBD1. This clonotype was obtained from a young woman in good health and CMV-seropositive. Sequencing was done on a sample of PBMCs. CDR3 bases: TGTGCCAGCAGGCGGGGGCAGGGACAGGGTGATGAGCAGTTCTTC. Translation gives CASRRGQGQGDEQFF.